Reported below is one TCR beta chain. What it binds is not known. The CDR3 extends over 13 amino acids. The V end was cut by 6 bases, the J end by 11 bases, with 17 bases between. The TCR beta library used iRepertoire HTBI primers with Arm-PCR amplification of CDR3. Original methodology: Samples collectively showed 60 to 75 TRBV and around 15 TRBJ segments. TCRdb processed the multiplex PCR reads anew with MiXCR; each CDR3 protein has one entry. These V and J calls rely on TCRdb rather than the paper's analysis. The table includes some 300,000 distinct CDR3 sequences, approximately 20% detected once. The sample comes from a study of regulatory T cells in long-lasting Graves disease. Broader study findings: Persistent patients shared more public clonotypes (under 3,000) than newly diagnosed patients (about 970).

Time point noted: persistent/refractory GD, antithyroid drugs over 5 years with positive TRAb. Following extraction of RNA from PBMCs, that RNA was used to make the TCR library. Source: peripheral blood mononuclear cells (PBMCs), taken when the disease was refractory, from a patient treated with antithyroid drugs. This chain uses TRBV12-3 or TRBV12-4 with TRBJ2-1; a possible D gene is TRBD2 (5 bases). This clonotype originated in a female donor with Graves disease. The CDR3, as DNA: TGTGCCAGCAGGCTCCAGGTGGGAGAAAAGCAGTTCTTC. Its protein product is CASRLQVGEKQFF.